One and the same sample provided the 2 T cell receptor beta chains below, sequenced in a study of response to subunit inactivated influenza vaccine. MiXCR was run by TCRdb on the RT-PCR reads, yielding one entry per CDR3 protein. The repertoire holds a few hundred thousand distinct CDR3 sequences, with 12% as singletons. Material: non-naive T cells sorted from PBMCs, obtained roughly 2 weeks before vaccination. The source is a man over 45 who received an inactivated influenza vaccine.

This clonotype occurred many times. This chain uses TRBV28 with TRBJ2-7, with 9 positions matching TRBD2. CDR3 length: 14 amino acids. In germline, CDR1 is MDHEN, CDR2 SYDVKM. V lost 2 bases, J lost 4 bases, and 3 bases stayed unmatched. CDR3 residues: CASSLGTSNYEQYF. The CDR3 DNA sequence: TGTGCCAGCAGTTTAGGGACTAGCAATTACGAGCAGTACTTC.

This clonotype was found a few times. The chain recombines TRBV12-3 or TRBV12-4 with TRBJ2-6; D is ambiguous. Trimming shortened V by 5 bases and J by 0 bases, and 5 bases separated the two germline ends. The CDR3 totals 14 residues. CDR3 sequence (DNA): TGTGCCAGCAGTCCCCTCTCTGGGGCCAACGTCCTGACTTTC. It specifies CASSPLSGANVLTF.